The next 5 T cell receptor beta chains were all read from a single sample in a study of T cells after yellow fever vaccination. TCRdb re-derived calls from the 5' RACE reads in MiXCR, one entry per CDR3 protein. The table records roughly 340,000 distinct CDR3 sequences, approximately 4.2% of them present only once. The sequencing used PBMCs, collected 5 days after the yellow fever booster vaccination. The receptors stem from a young man who received the YFV17D yellow fever vaccine.

The chain is built from TRBV30 and TRBJ1-5; D unclear. Germline V CDR1 and CDR2: GTSNPN, SVGIG (reference sequence). The ends were cut back, 2 bases at V and 6 bases at J, with 8 bases in the middle. The CDR3 contains 12 residues. The CDR3 DNA is TGTGCCTGGAGTAGAACTGGTCAGCCCCAGCATTTT. This gives the protein CAWSRTGQPQHF.

The chain employs TRBV6-6 and TRBJ2-3, with a possible D match to TRBD2 (5 bases). V was shortened by 6 bases and J by 3 bases, with 19 bases between the two germline ends. The CDR3 totals 16 residues. Germline V gene sequence: CDR1 MNHNY, CDR2 SVGAGI (reference sequence). In DNA form, the CDR3 reads TGTGCCAGCAGGGAACCTCATGAGGGTCCTACAGATACGCAGTATTTT. It specifies CASREPHEGPTDTQYF.

This clonotype was counted ten times or more. V gene TRBV7-8 combines with J gene TRBJ2-7, with D perhaps assigned TRBD1 or TRBD2 (5 bases each). Trimming took off 5 bases at V and 0 bases at J, with 14 bases between the two ends. The CDR3 has 15 amino acids. CDR1 and CDR2 (germline): SGHVS, FQNEAQ. The CDR3 nucleotides read TGTGCCAGCAGCCAACGTTGGGGGAGCTCCTACGAGCAGTACTTC. Its translation: CASSQRWGSSYEQYF.

In this sample, this clonotype turned up a few times. CDR3 sequence reads: CASSLIFNSGNTIYF. CDR3 DNA sequence: TGTGCCAGCAGTTTAATTTTCAACTCTGGAAACACCATATATTTT. The chain combines TRBV28 with TRBJ1-3; D is ambiguous. The germline V gene encodes CDR1 MDHEN and CDR2 SYDVKM. The CDR3 sequence is 15 residues long. V was shortened by 2 bases and J by 0 bases, with 8 bases between the two germline ends.

Ten or more counts support this clonotype. The V and J genes are TRBV7-2 and TRBJ1-5; 10 nucleotides agree with TRBD1. Germline assignment: CDR1 SGHTA and CDR2 FQGNSA. The length of the CDR3 is 14 residues. The junction had 2 bases not matched to a gene; V was cut back by 5 bases and J by 4 bases. CDR3 amino acids: CASSRDRGNQPQHF. CDR3 nucleotides: TGTGCCAGCAGCCGGGACAGGGGAAATCAGCCCCAGCATTTT.